This is a list of T cell receptor beta chains from one sample in a study of Ad26.COV2.S vaccination and SARS-CoV-2 variants. TCRdb's copy holds only in-frame clones and misses some; the assay was immunoSEQ multiplex PCR. Among some 350,000 clones listed, about 85% were seen once. The specimen comprised peripheral blood, sampled in a trial of Ad26.COV2.S vaccine versus placebo. The receptors stem from a person between 18 and 60 years old who received the Ad26.COV2.S COVID-19 vaccine or a placebo. Both conserved end residues are part of each CDR3. The D gene is left open where the match is weak. Expanded clones get a size class; other rows say once, few or many, or leave the size out.

TRBJ2-7 - - TRBV6-2/TRBV6-3 CASSYARGDGTYEQYF TGTGCCAGCAGTTACGCGCGTGGGGACGGAACCTACGAGCAGTACTTC
TRBJ2-5 TRBD2 - TRBV7-9 CASSPRIVAGGFGETQYF TGTGCCAGCAGCCCAAGGATAGTAGCGGGGGGGTTCGGAGAGACCCAGTACTTC
TRBJ1-3 - - TRBV5-8 CASSTSGYLSGNTIYF TGTGCCAGCAGCACGTCAGGATACCTCTCTGGAAACACCATATATTTT
TRBJ1-1 - - TRBV4-3 CASSQGTPRTTEAFF TGCGCCAGCAGCCAAGGGACACCTAGAACCACTGAAGCTTTCTTT
TRBJ2-6 - - TRBV6-1 CASSEPRVPPVLTF TGTGCCAGCAGTGAACCAAGGGTCCCTCCCGTCCTGACTTTC
TRBJ1-1 TRBD1 - TRBV6-5 CASSTQGVEAFF TGTGCCAGCAGTACCCAGGGGGTTGAAGCTTTCTTT
TRBJ1-2 - - TRBV2 CASSVIVDGYTF TGTGCCAGCAGTGTTATAGTCGATGGCTACACCTTC
TRBJ2-7 - - TRBV25-1 CASSEYGGRYEQYF TGTGCCAGCAGTGAATACGGGGGACGCTACGAGCAGTACTTC
TRBJ1-4 - once TRBV18 CASSPPGSLIREKLFF TGTGCCAGCTCACCACCGGGTTCTTTAATCAGGGAAAAACTGTTTTTT
TRBJ2-5 - - TRBV28 CASKGRALAEETQYF TGTGCCAGCAAGGGCCGAGCGCTCGCCGAAGAGACCCAGTACTTC
TRBJ2-1 - - TRBV25-1 CASSEDSYNEQFF TGTGCCAGCAGTGAAGACAGCTACAATGAGCAGTTCTTC
TRBJ1-2 - - TRBV10-2 CASRGANYGYTF TGCGCCAGCAGGGGGGCAAACTATGGCTACACCTTC
TRBJ1-5 - - TRBV29-1 CSVAGTNSNQPQHF TGCAGCGTTGCTGGCACAAATAGCAATCAGCCCCAGCATTTT
TRBJ1-2 TRBD1 - TRBV19 CASSPRTGGGYNGYTF TGTGCCAGTAGTCCCCGGACAGGAGGAGGTTATAATGGCTACACCTTC
TRBJ1-2 - once TRBV5-5 CASSLSRIYGYTF TGTGCCAGCAGCTTGTCGCGGATCTATGGCTACACCTTC
TRBJ2-7 TRBD1 - TRBV12-5 CASGLGTGIYEQYF TGTGCTAGTGGTTTGGGGACAGGGATCTACGAGCAGTACTTC
TRBJ2-1 - - TRBV20-1 CSATGNEQFF TGCAGTGCCACAGGGAATGAGCAGTTCTTC
TRBJ2-4 TRBD1 - TRBV11-2 CASSQDFRQGSLAKNIQYF TGTGCCAGCAGCCAAGACTTTAGACAGGGGAGTTTAGCCAAAAACATTCAGTACTTC
TRBJ1-6 - - TRBV27 CASSLAHGSYNSPLHF TGTGCCAGCAGTTTAGCTCACGGGTCCTATAATTCACCCCTCCACTTT
TRBJ2-6 - - TRBV24-1 CATSETTRSSGANVLTF TGTGCCACCAGTGAAACCACCAGGAGCTCTGGGGCCAACGTCCTGACTTTC
TRBJ2-2 - once TRBV12-3/TRBV12-4 CASSFGPSGELFF TGTGCCAGCAGTTTCGGACCGTCCGGGGAGCTGTTTTTT
TRBJ2-3 - - TRBV3-1/TRBV3-2 CASSQVGLGPDTQYF TGTGCCAGCAGCCAAGTGGGATTGGGCCCAGATACGCAGTATTTT
TRBJ2-3 TRBD2 - TRBV5-1 CASSTLAGAGDTQYF TGCGCCAGCAGCACACTAGCGGGAGCGGGGGATACGCAGTATTTT
TRBJ1-5 - - TRBV5-4 CASSLENGQPQHF TGTGCCAGCAGCTTGGAAAACGGTCAGCCCCAGCATTTT
TRBJ2-3 - - TRBV28 CASSLSPFGQSTDTQYF TGTGCCAGCAGTTTATCCCCCTTCGGACAGAGTACAGATACGCAGTATTTT
TRBJ2-2 - - TRBV18 CASSGTYREDKAGELFF TGTGCCAGCTCAGGCACGTACAGGGAAGATAAGGCCGGGGAGCTGTTTTTT
TRBJ2-2 - - TRBV19 CASTPGTTNTGELFF TGTGCCAGTACCCCCGGGACCACGAACACCGGGGAGCTGTTTTTT
TRBJ2-7 - - TRBV3-1/TRBV3-2 CASSLGSQAANEQYF TGTGCCAGCAGCCTAGGTTCCCAAGCTGCCAACGAGCAGTACTTC
TRBJ2-2 TRBD1 - TRBV5-1 CASSLDRGLTGELFF TGCGCCAGCAGCTTGGACAGGGGTTTGACCGGGGAGCTGTTTTTT
TRBJ2-1 - - TRBV21-1 CASSYPRFLDLNEQFF TGTGCCAGCAGCTACCCTAGATTCCTAGACCTCAATGAGCAGTTCTTC
TRBJ1-1 - - TRBV4-3 CASSQDGGGGTEAFF TGCGCCAGCAGCCAAGATGGGGGAGGTGGCACTGAAGCTTTCTTT
TRBJ1-5 - - TRBV7-8 CASSLSPPVHRNQPQHF TGTGCCAGCAGCTTATCACCCCCGGTACACCGCAATCAGCCCCAGCATTTT
TRBJ1-3 - - TRBV4-1 CASSQDGTPGNTIYF TGCGCCAGCAGCCAAGACGGGACTCCTGGAAACACCATATATTTT
TRBJ1-2 TRBD1 - TRBV28 CASRLGTGGVYGYTF TGTGCCAGCAGGCTTGGGACAGGGGGTGTCTATGGCTACACCTTC
TRBJ2-1 TRBD2 - TRBV7-9 CASRGAGTRSINEQFF TGTGCCAGCAGGGGGGCCGGGACTAGGTCGATTAATGAGCAGTTCTTC
TRBJ1-2 - - TRBV28 CASSQQWNYGYTF TGTGCCAGCAGTCAACAGTGGAACTATGGCTACACCTTC
TRBJ1-6 - - TRBV4-1 CASSQQVVGVSPLHF TGCGCCAGCAGCCAACAGGTCGTAGGGGTGTCACCCCTCCACTTT
TRBJ2-4 TRBD2 - TRBV6-2/TRBV6-3 CASSKDSGGLLDIQYF TGTGCCAGCAGTAAAGATAGCGGGGGTTTATTGGACATTCAGTACTTC
TRBJ2-7 TRBD2 - TRBV27 CASSSSGRATYEQYF TGTGCCAGCAGTTCTAGCGGGAGGGCAACCTACGAGCAGTACTTC
TRBJ1-6 - few TRBV6-5 CASNHGTMDNSPLHF TGTGCCAGCAACCATGGTACGATGGATAATTCACCCCTCCACTTT
TRBJ2-1 - - TRBV6-1 CATRWEQFKQFF TGTGCCACCAGGTGGGAACAATTTAAGCAGTTCTTC
TRBJ1-1 - - TRBV2 CASSTEVDTEAFF TGTGCCAGCAGTACCGAAGTGGACACTGAAGCTTTCTTT
TRBJ1-2 TRBD1 - TRBV9 CASSATGTGVYGYTF TGTGCCAGCAGCGCAACCGGGACAGGTGTCTATGGCTACACCTTC
TRBJ2-3 - - TRBV6-5 CASSYSWLDSTDTQYF TGTGCCAGCAGTTACTCGTGGTTGGATAGCACAGATACGCAGTATTTT
TRBJ1-6 - - TRBV19 CASSTVGQGNSPLHF TGTGCCAGTAGTACCGTAGGGCAGGGTAATTCACCCCTCCACTTT
TRBJ2-7 - - TRBV28 CASSFSIPYEQYF TGTGCCAGCAGTTTCTCCATACCCTACGAGCAGTACTTC